This TCR beta chain comes out of a study of blood T cell repertoires in COVID-19. Study background: T cells, B-cell-depleted T cells, or PBMCs provided the cDNA or gDNA that served as material.

Data came from immunoSEQ multiplex PCR; TCRdb stores just in-frame clones and leaves some out. The sample has about 150,000 clones; roughly 84% are singletons. This CDR3 comprises 14 residues. Germline V lookup: CDR1 LGHDT, CDR2 YNNKEL (reference sequence). V was cut by 3 bases and J by 1 base, with 6 bases left in between. The clonotype comes from a man between 70 and 80 years old with acute or convalescent COVID-19. The sample comprised peripheral blood. V gene TRBV3-1 (or the pseudogene TRBV3-2) combines with J gene TRBJ1-4; D may be TRBD1 (6 bases). The DNA of the CDR3 is TGTGCCAGCAGCCAGGGACAAACTAATGAAAAACTGTTTTTT. It yields the protein CASSQGQTNEKLFF.